This T cell receptor beta chain was captured by sequencing in a study of somatic mutations in cytotoxic T cells in rheumatoid arthritis. Clones were read by immunoSEQ multiplex PCR, and TCRdb kept only the in-frame ones, dropping some. The sample contains more than 10,000 clones, 80% to 85% of which appear only once. On this clone: Its antigen remains unidentified.

Germline CDR1 is SGHAT and CDR2 is FQNNGV. V trimming: 5 bases; J trimming: 8 bases; junction bases outside the gene matches: 8. This CDR3 spans 14 amino acids. Positive magnetic bead selection isolated CD4+ and CD8+ cells, and flow cytometry checked purity. The study's findings and limits: For CD8+ T-cell clonality, rheumatoid arthritis patients and age-matched healthy controls did not differ significantly. Rheumatoid arthritis patients showed CD8+ clonality increasing with age, unlike healthy controls. TRBV07 showed slight underrepresentation in rheumatoid arthritis patients, unadjusted for multiple comparisons.

The sequence derives from a woman in her sixties or seventies in good health. The genes are TRBV11-2 and TRBJ2-1; 8 bases fit TRBD1. Sequencing was done on a sample of CD8+ T cells sorted from blood. The CDR3, as DNA: TGTGCCAGCAGCCCCGGGACAGGAATTGATGAGCAGTTCTTC. It specifies CASSPGTGIDEQFF.